These 15 T cell receptor beta chains originate from one sample sequenced in a study of shared clonotypes between healthy human individuals (dated by TCRdb to about 2020). The library relied on the immunoSEQ multiplex PCR assay. TCRdb's version of the immuneACCESS table is confined to in-frame rearrangements and falls short of the full clone set. An unresolved V gene accounts for under half of the shortfall where checked; the remainder is of unknown origin. This sample has approximately 700,000 clones in its table, and less than 80% of those were observed once. The ten largest clones add up to more than 1.5% of the sample. The sample consisted of memory CD4+ T cells sorted from blood. The meaning of the sample's cell subset or site label: CD45RA-negative fraction. The receptor source for this set is a woman in her twenties or thirties in good health.

In this sample, this clone turned up many times. This sequence may be a read error, since a much larger clone differs from it by one base. The same CDR3 arises from other DNA sequences in this sample as well. The chain combines TRBV11-3 with TRBJ2-1; 8 positions match TRBD2. The V segment lost 3 bases and the J segment 3 bases; nucleotides outside the gene matches: 1. The CDR3 loop spans 14 amino acids. CDR1 is SGHNT, CDR2 YENEEA, per germline. CDR3 sequence (DNA): TGTGCCAGCAGCTTGGCGGGAGGCTACAATGAGCAGTTCTTC. It yields the protein CASSLAGGYNEQFF.

The chain joins TRBV28 to TRBJ2-2; D call uncertain. Per germline, CDR1 MDHEN and CDR2 SYDVKM. The CDR3 sequence is 13 residues long. The V end lost 8 bases, the J end lost 4 bases, and 11 bases lay between the germline ends. CDR3 coding DNA: TGTGCCAGCGGGGTTACTTTCACCGGGGAGCTGTTTTTT. This gives the protein CASGVTFTGELFF. The full variable domain, rest sourced from reference TRBV28 and TRBJ2-2, is DVKVTQSSRYLVKRTGEKVFLECVQDMDHENMFWYRQDPGLGLRLIYFSYDVKMKEKGDIPEGYSVSREKKERFSLILESASTNQTSMYLCASGVTFTGELFFGEGSRLTVL.

The chain joins TRBV7-3 to TRBJ2-6; the match to TRBD1 covers 7 bases. This CDR3 contains 15 residues. V trimming: 5 bases; J trimming: 1 base; junction bases outside the gene matches: 2. CDR1 and CDR2 from the germline V gene are SGHTA and FQGTGA. This chain's CDR3 is CASSTDRSGANVLTF. The CDR3 DNA follows: TGTGCCAGCAGCACGGACAGGTCTGGGGCCAACGTCCTGACTTTC.

This clone was detected only once. V usage is TRBV30 and J usage is TRBJ1-3; D unresolved. The CDR3 totals 11 residues. Trimming took 0 bases from V and 8 from J, leaving 5 bases between them. Germline V gives CDR1 GTSNPN, CDR2 SVGIG (reference sequence). Here the CDR3 DNA reads TGTGCCTGGAGTGTACTGGACACCATATATTTT. Its protein is CAWSVLDTIYF.

This rearrangement joins TRBV29-1 to TRBJ2-1; 10 bases map to TRBD2. Germline CDR1 is SQVTM and CDR2 is ANQGSEA. The CDR3 is 17 amino acids. V trimming: 5 bases; J trimming: 4 bases; junction bases outside the gene matches: 14. CDR3 DNA sequence: TGCAGCGTTTACCATAAGCGGGAGGGCCGAAAGTACAATGAGCAGTTCTTC. This codes for CSVYHKREGRKYNEQFF.

The J gene is TRBJ1-2, the V gene TRBV6-5, with D hard to call. The V gene's germline CDR1 is MNHEY and CDR2 SVGAGI. This CDR3 is 13 amino acids long. V was pared by 6 bases and J by 4 bases, with 12 bases between. In nucleotides, the CDR3 is TGTGCCAGCAGCCGGAGTCTGGTCTATGGCTACACCTTC. This translates into CASSRSLVYGYTF.

In DNA, the CDR3 is TGTGCCAGTAGTATCGGTCACGCGGGAGCAGTATACGAGCAGTACTTC. This translates into CASSIGHAGAVYEQYF. The chain employs TRBV19 and TRBJ2-7; 7 nucleotides match TRBD2. CDR3 length: 16 residues. The V and J ends lost 3 bases and 4 bases, in that order; junction bases with no gene match: 12. Germline CDR1 is LNHDA and CDR2 is SQIVND (reference sequence).

The V and J genes are TRBV18 and TRBJ2-1, with D possibly being TRBD1 (5 bases). Germline CDR1 is KGHSH and CDR2 is LQKENI. Trimming stripped 4 bases from V and 5 bases from J, with 12 bases between. CDR3 length equals 14 residues. DNA of the CDR3: TGTGCCAGCTCACGACAGAAGGAAAACAATGAGCAGTTCTTC. Its translation is CASSRQKENNEQFF.

This clone was seen a single time. The genes are TRBV19 and TRBJ1-1, with D tentatively TRBD1 (6 bases). Trimming shortened V by 6 bases and J by 1 base, and 15 bases separated the two germline ends. The CDR3 has 15 residues. Germline CDR1 LNHDA, CDR2 SQIVND (reference sequence). In nucleotides, the CDR3 is TGTGCCAGTAGGGGATCAGGGGTAAGGAACACTGAAGCTTTCTTT. It specifies CASRGSGVRNTEAFF.

The chain couples TRBV30 to TRBJ2-3, with 7 bases identical to TRBD1. After removal of 1 base from V and 7 bases from J, the junction contained 8 bases not matched to a gene. Germline CDR1 and CDR2: GTSNPN and SVGIG (reference sequence). The CDR3 is 14 amino acids. CDR3 DNA: TGTGCCTGGAGTGGAGGGGGCGTGGTGAATACGCAGTATTTT. This translates into CAWSGGGVVNTQYF.

This chain uses TRBV28 with TRBJ1-5; no clear D gene. Germline CDR1 is MDHEN and CDR2 is SYDVKM. V lost 5 bases and J 5 bases, leaving 13 bases between the germline ends. The CDR3 totals 14 residues. CDR3: CASSGFSGDQPQHF. The CDR3 bases are TGTGCCAGCAGTGGTTTTAGTGGGGATCAGCCCCAGCATTTT.

The chain joins TRBV10-3 to TRBJ2-7, with TRBD1 matching over 9 bases. The CDR3 has 17 amino acids. Germline lookup yields CDR1 ENHRY and CDR2 SYGVKD. Unmatched junction bases numbered 14, after V lost 7 bases and J lost 1 base. The CDR3 here is CAIMGNEGQGSSYEQYF. In nucleotides, the CDR3 is TGTGCCATCATGGGAAACGAGGGACAGGGCTCATCCTACGAGCAGTACTTC.

The V and J genes are TRBV12-5 and TRBJ1-1; D is unclear. Germline loops: CDR1 LGHNT, CDR2 FRNRAP. Trimming removed 1 base at V and 0 bases at J, with 3 bases between. CDR3 size: 13 residues. The CDR3 reads CASGLGLNTEAFF. DNA of the CDR3: TGTGCTAGTGGTTTGGGGCTGAACACTGAAGCTTTCTTT.

This clone came up a few times. This CDR3 reads CASSLEGHNQPQHF. The CDR3, as DNA: TGTGCCAGCAGTTTGGAGGGACACAATCAGCCCCAGCATTTT. The V call is TRBV27, the J call TRBJ1-5; D may be TRBD1 (6 bases). V shed 3 bases and J shed 3 bases, with 9 bases lying between them. Germline V CDR1 and CDR2: MNHEY, SMNVEV (reference sequence). This CDR3 comprises 14 residues.

The CDR3 is CASSQEESPDTQYF. For the CDR3, the DNA is TGTGCCAGCAGCCAAGAAGAAAGTCCAGATACGCAGTATTTT. This sequence joins TRBV4-2 and TRBJ2-3; D unresolved. The V end lost 0 bases, the J end lost 4 bases, and 8 bases lay between the germline ends. This CDR3 has 14 amino acids. CDR1 is LGHNA, CDR2 YNFKEQ, per germline.